A selection of T cell receptor beta chains follows, all from one sample in a study of T cell responses to AZD1222 COVID-19 vaccine. Sequenced by immunoSEQ multiplex PCR; TCRdb stores in-frame clones only, minus some. The table shows some 71,000 clones, with 84% occurring only once. Sequenced here: peripheral blood, sampled on day 0 of AZD1222 vaccination. The receptors derive from an adult in good health. The CDR3 runs from the conserved cysteine through the conserved F or W. The D gene is left open where the match is weak. Where a row states a size, it is once, few, many or the class of an expanded clone; other rows omit it.

abundance,v_gene,j_gene,d_gene,CDR3aa,CDR3nt
-,TRBV19,TRBJ1-2,-,CASSEPGDYYGYTF,TGTGCCAGTAGTGAGCCCGGAGATTACTATGGCTACACCTTC
-,TRBV7-2,TRBJ2-5,-,CASSLVVAETQYF,TGTGCCAGCAGCTTAGTGGTTGCAGAGACCCAGTACTTC
once,TRBV7-9,TRBJ2-1,TRBD2,CASSPGGVAYNEQFF,TGTGCCAGCAGCCCCGGGGGGGTCGCTTACAATGAGCAGTTCTTC
-,TRBV30,TRBJ2-5,-,CAWSPTRETQYF,TGTGCCTGGAGTCCAACGAGGGAGACCCAGTACTTC
-,TRBV28,TRBJ2-7,TRBD2,CASSWGLATYEQYF,TGTGCCAGCAGTTGGGGACTAGCCACCTACGAGCAGTACTTC
-,TRBV28,TRBJ1-4,-,CASSFEAEKLFF,TGTGCCAGCAGTTTTGAAGCGGAAAAACTGTTTTTT
-,TRBV13,TRBJ1-5,-,CASSLNGNQPQHF,TGTGCCAGCAGCTTAAACGGGAATCAGCCCCAGCATTTT
-,TRBV6-5,TRBJ2-7,TRBD2,CASSYSGGGIHYEQYF,TGTGCCAGCAGTTACTCAGGCGGGGGGATCCACTACGAGCAGTACTTC
-,TRBV28,TRBJ1-5,-,CASSLGQGSQPQHF,TGTGCCAGCAGTTTGGGGCAGGGGAGTCAGCCCCAGCATTTT
-,TRBV5-1,TRBJ2-3,TRBD2,CASSSKLAGGPFVRTYTQYF,TGCGCCAGCAGCTCGAAACTAGCGGGGGGGCCATTTGTACGCACGTATACGCAGTATTTT
few,TRBV19,TRBJ1-5,-,CASSLDGSKGGQPQHF,TGTGCCAGTAGTCTTGACGGGTCGAAAGGCGGTCAGCCCCAGCATTTT
-,TRBV7-8,TRBJ1-3,-,CASSSGGRTAGNTIYF,TGTGCCAGCAGCTCCGGAGGGCGAACTGCTGGAAACACCATATATTTT
few,TRBV4-2,TRBJ1-5,-,CASSQADSNQPQHF,TGTGCCAGCAGCCAAGCAGACAGCAATCAGCCCCAGCATTTT
once,TRBV5-6,TRBJ1-5,-,CASSLGQRQPQHF,TGTGCCAGCAGCTTGGGACAGAGGCAGCCCCAGCATTTT
-,TRBV6-2/TRBV6-3,TRBJ1-2,TRBD1,CASSNGQGVGYTF,TGTGCCAGCAGCAACGGACAGGGTGTTGGCTACACCTTC
once,TRBV5-1,TRBJ1-2,TRBD1,CASSLQGANYGYTF,TGCGCCAGCAGCTTACAGGGGGCTAACTATGGCTACACCTTC
-,TRBV7-2,TRBJ2-5,-,CASSLHQSRETQYF,TGTGCCAGCAGCTTACACCAGAGTAGGGAGACCCAGTACTTC
-,TRBV6-1,TRBJ2-6,-,CASRDPPGANVLTF,TGTGCCAGCAGGGACCCTCCTGGGGCCAACGTCCTGACTTTC
-,TRBV5-4,TRBJ2-5,-,CASSLAAGETQYF,TGTGCCAGCAGCTTGGCCGCGGGAGAGACCCAGTACTTC
-,TRBV6-2/TRBV6-3,TRBJ1-2,-,CASSLLPVGYGYTF,TGTGCCAGCAGTCTCTTGCCTGTGGGCTATGGCTACACCTTC